At least ten counts were recorded for the clone carrying this TCR beta chain. cDNA was made by 5'RACE with 10-nucleotide random UMIs. Using its own MiXCR run on the 5' RACE reads, TCRdb lists one record per CDR3 protein. The repertoire has roughly 50,000 distinct CDR3 sequences, 16% of them found once; the top ten carry approximately 4%. The V gene lost 2 bases and the J gene lost 3 bases, with 14 bases spanning the gap. This CDR3 has 14 amino acids. Germline CDR1 is DFQATT and CDR2 is SNEGSKA (reference sequence). This record comes from a study of neurological immune-mediated disorders. The sequenced material came from PBMCs. This chain connects TRBV20-1 to TRBJ2-7, with no clear D. This clonotype was sampled from a man aged 60 to 75 in good health. The CDR3 DNA follows: TGCAGTGCTAGACCCCAGGAAAGAGGCTACGAGCAGTACTTC. Its protein is CSARPQERGYEQYF.